The rows below give T cell receptor beta chains drawn from one sample of a study of T cell clones after liver transplantation. The protocol was immunoSEQ multiplex PCR, while the TCRdb copy is restricted to in-frame clones and leaves out a portion. In the table there are tens of thousands of clones, 71% of which are singletons. Sequencing used CD4+ T cells from blood, obtained before liver transplant. All receptors come from a human donor who received a liver transplant. CDR3s include the opening cysteine and the closing phenylalanine or tryptophan. A D gene is named only where the DNA matches it firmly. Size values are once, few and many counts, or a class for expanded clones, and some rows have none.

clone_size	v_call	j_call	d_call	cdr3_nt	cdr3_aa
.	TRBV1	TRBJ2-7	.	TGCACCAGCAGCGTTCCCGGGACTAGCGGGGACTACGAGCAGTACTTC	CTSSVPGTSGDYEQYF
.	TRBV10-3	TRBJ2-3	TRBD1	TGTGCCATCAGTGAGAATTTAGACAGGGCCTATTCAGAATCCCGCACAGATACGCAGTATTTT	CAISENLDRAYSESRTDTQYF
.	TRBV28	TRBJ1-1	TRBD1	TGTGCCAGCAGGGATACAGGGGCGACTGAAGCTTTCTTT	CASRDTGATEAFF
.	TRBV4-2	TRBJ2-1	.	TGTGCCAGCAGCTTGGGAGGTGGAGTCCAGGTCCCACAAGGTGAGCAGTTCTTC	CASSLGGGVQVPQGEQFF
few	TRBV6-6	TRBJ2-1	.	TGTGCCAGCGGTAAGCGGTACAATGAGCAGTTCTTC	CASGKRYNEQFF
.	TRBV10-1	TRBJ1-1	.	TGCGCCAGCAGTGCTGCCAGGGAGGGAACTGAAGCTTTCTTT	CASSAAREGTEAFF
few	TRBV30	TRBJ1-1	.	TGTGCCTGGAGGGAAGACAGGGAAGCTTTCTTT	CAWREDREAFF
many	TRBV10-3	TRBJ1-6	.	TGTGCCATCAGTGAGGCGTCCTATTCACCCCTCCACTTT	CAISEASYSPLHF
.	TRBV11-2	TRBJ2-7	.	TGTGCCAGCAGCCCAGCCCAGGGTGGCATCGAGCAGTACTTC	CASSPAQGGIEQYF
.	TRBV28	TRBJ1-4	.	TGTGCCAGCAGTCCTTCGGGACATAGCTCCTTACTGTTTTTT	CASSPSGHSSLLFF
.	TRBV28	TRBJ1-5	.	TGTGCCAGCAGTTTGCCCGGACAGATTAGCAATCAGCCCCAGCATTTT	CASSLPGQISNQPQHF
.	TRBV19	TRBJ1-5	.	TGTGCCAGTAGTATACAGGGAAGCAATCAGCCCCAGCATTTT	CASSIQGSNQPQHF
.	TRBV7-2	TRBJ2-2	.	TGTGCCAGCAGCCCAACAGGGTCCGGCACCGGGGAGCTGTTTTTT	CASSPTGSGTGELFF
.	TRBV18	TRBJ1-3	.	TGTGCCAGCTCACCTAGTGACAGGCGGCCCGGAAACACCATATATTTT	CASSPSDRRPGNTIYF